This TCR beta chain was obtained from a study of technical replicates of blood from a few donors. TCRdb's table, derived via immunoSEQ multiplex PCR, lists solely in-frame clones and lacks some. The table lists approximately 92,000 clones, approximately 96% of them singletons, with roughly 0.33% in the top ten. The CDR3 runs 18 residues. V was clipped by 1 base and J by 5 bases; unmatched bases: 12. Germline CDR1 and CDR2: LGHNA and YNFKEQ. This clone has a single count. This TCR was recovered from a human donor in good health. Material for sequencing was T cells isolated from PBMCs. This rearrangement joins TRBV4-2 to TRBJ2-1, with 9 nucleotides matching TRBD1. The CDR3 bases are TGTGCCAGCAGCCAAGTTAGGTATTTGACAGGGGGTAACAATGAGCAGTTCTTC. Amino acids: CASSQVRYLTGGNNEQFF.